This T cell receptor (beta chain) stems from a study of T-cell reconstitution after alpha-beta-depleted transplantation in children (dated by TCRdb to the mid-2010s). About the study as a whole: T-cell immune reconstitution after TCRalphabeta/CD19-depleted allogeneic hematopoietic cell transplantation in children was quantitatively tracked in the study by means of TCR repertoire profiling. General findings and caveats noted by the study authors: Hyperexpanded clone frequencies declined over subsequent months; after one year, T-cell counts and TCRbeta diversity were mostly attributed to newly produced T cells. The apparently early alphabetaT-cell count recovery about two months after transplant was reportedly dependent on only several hundred rapidly expanded clones derived from non-depleted graft cells. In some patients, the high TCRbeta diversity seen at day 60 was put down to recipient T cells and intrathymic progenitors that had survived conditioning.

Taken from the germline V gene, the CDR1 and CDR2 loops are SGHRS and YFSETQ. V is reduced by 1 base and J by 2 bases, leaving a spacing of 11 bases between them. Measured from the cysteine to the phenylalanine, the CDR3 is 15 residues long. The sequence is cut down to CDR3 DNA, 45 bases in frame from base 1. This specimen's time point label, interpreted: day 60 (about 2 months) after transplantation. The treatment or condition label, read with the paper, signifies: allogeneic hematopoietic cell transplantation with graft depleted of TCRalphabeta T cells and CD19 B cells. TCRalphabeta/CD19-depleted allogeneic hematopoietic cell grafts were given to the transplant recipients, all of whom were children. The protocol used for the library was PCR. Instrument on record: Illumina HiSeq 2500. Molecular barcoding was employed in the preparation of TCR libraries, with unique molecular identifiers being used to normalize TCRbeta repertoire quantification. In TCRdb, the public reads were trimmed at Q25 with fastp and aligned with MiXCR, with productive beta chains retained. Rows with one shared CDR3 protein collapse into an entry with the most common genes and DNA. The table for this sample lists tens of thousands of distinct CDR3 sequences; about 9.3% of them were counted only once. The ten top clones hold about 25% of the sample.

This clonotype was seen at least ten times. Its antigen is not yet known. No much larger clone is present one base from it, and per-base qualities are unavailable. The sequence joins TRBV5-1 to TRBJ2-3; TRBD2 is perhaps the D gene, given 6 matching bases. The material sequenced was PBMCs, mostly from graft donor cells, taken 60 days after TCRalphabeta/CD19-depleted stem cell transplant. The receptor was isolated from a male patient between 2 and 10 years old who had a stem cell transplant for chronic granulomatous disease, so the T cells may come from the graft donor. The CDR3 has the sequence CASSLRTSLTDTQYF. In nucleotides, the sequence is TGCGCCAGCAGCTTGAGAACTAGCCTCACAGATACGCAGTATTTT.